The 21 T cell receptor beta chains presented below share a single source sample, sequenced in a study of T cell changes during pregnancy in multiple sclerosis. Measured with immunoSEQ multiplex PCR; TCRdb has only the in-frame clones, and not every one. The sample lists 30,000 to 35,000 clones, 90% occurring once. The sample in question was CD4+ T cells from peripheral blood mononuclear cells, obtained in the second trimester of pregnancy. The receptors derive from a female donor in good health, enrolled as a control in a pregnancy study.

This clone was observed a single time. The chain is built from TRBV6-5 and TRBJ2-7; 7 nucleotides match TRBD1. The ends lost 6 bases at V and 7 bases at J; junction bases unmatched: 12. The CDR3 consists of 14 residues. Per the germline V gene, CDR1 is MNHEY and CDR2 is SVGAGI. The CDR3 loop is CASRPPGQMREQYF. CDR3 sequence (DNA): TGTGCCAGCAGGCCTCCGGGACAGATGCGGGAGCAGTACTTC.

The chain recombines TRBV9 with TRBJ2-1; 7 nucleotides line up with TRBD2. There are 16 residues in the CDR3. With V trimmed by 0 bases and J by 4 bases, 7 bases remained unmatched. Germline V gene data show CDR1 as SGDLS and CDR2 as YYNGEE. CDR3: CASSVGGGPSYNEQFF. The CDR3 nucleotides read TGTGCCAGCAGCGTAGGGGGGGGACCATCTTACAATGAGCAGTTCTTC.

The DNA of the CDR3 is TGTGCCAGCAGCCCTCGACTAGCTGCAAGCTCCTACAATGAGCAGTTCTTC. It encodes CASSPRLAASSYNEQFF. The chain joins TRBV7-7 to TRBJ2-1; 7 nucleotides align to TRBD2. The V gene's germline CDR1 is SSHAT and CDR2 FNYEAQ (reference sequence). The CDR3 has 17 residues. Trimming removed 5 bases from V and 0 bases from J; junction bases left unmatched: 10.

The chain is built from TRBV6-5 and TRBJ2-1; D might be TRBD1 (6 bases). The V end lost 5 bases, the J end lost 10 bases, and 18 bases lay between the germline ends. CDR1 is MNHEY and CDR2 is SVGAGI in the germline V gene. The CDR3 contains 14 residues. The CDR3 reads CASSRLGGVGEQFF. For the CDR3, the DNA is TGTGCCAGCAGTCGGCTAGGGGGTGTGGGGGAGCAGTTCTTC.

The chain joins TRBV6-6 to TRBJ2-3; 8 nucleotides match TRBD2. The CDR3 covers 16 residues. CDR1 and CDR2 from the germline V gene are MNHNY and SVGAGI (reference sequence). With V trimmed by 6 bases and J by 6 bases, 14 bases remained unmatched. The DNA of the CDR3 is TGTGCCAGCAGCCCCGGGGGGGCTAGCGGTGCGGATACGCAGTATTTT. As protein: CASSPGGASGADTQYF.

This sequence joins TRBV27 and TRBJ1-5; no clear D gene. Trimming stripped 4 bases from V and 9 bases from J, with 19 bases between. This CDR3 has 15 amino acids. Germline lookup yields CDR1 MNHEY and CDR2 SMNVEV (reference sequence). The CDR3 spells CASSSEAALKGPQHF. CDR3 bases: TGTGCCAGCAGTTCCGAGGCCGCACTTAAAGGGCCCCAGCATTTT.

This sequence joins TRBV19 and TRBJ2-3; 8 nucleotides align to TRBD2. Looked up from germline, CDR1 is LNHDA and CDR2 is SQIVND (reference sequence). CDR3 size: 16 residues. The J segment lost 6 bases and the V segment lost 1 base, leaving 9 bases of the junction unmatched. The CDR3 protein is CASSIGPGGPQDTQYF. CDR3 bases: TGTGCCAGTAGTATAGGGCCGGGAGGGCCTCAGGATACGCAGTATTTT. Drawing the rest from reference TRBV19 and TRBJ2-3, the complete variable domain is DGGITQSPKYLFRKEGQNVTLSCEQNLNHDAMYWYRQDPGQGLRLIYYSQIVNDFQKGDIAEGYSVSREKKESFPLTVTSAQKNPTAFYLCASSIGPGGPQDTQYFGPGTRLTVL.

The rearrangement links TRBV9 to TRBJ2-2, with 14 bases fitting TRBD2. The CDR3 consists of 16 residues. Trimming removed 4 bases from V and 8 bases from J; junction bases left unmatched: 7. The germline V gene encodes CDR1 SGDLS and CDR2 YYNGEE. DNA for the CDR3: TGTGCCAGCAGCCCGACGGGACTAGCGGGAGCTGGGGAGCTGTTTTTT. It is translated as CASSPTGLAGAGELFF.

The chain combines TRBV30 with TRBJ1-3; possible D gene TRBD1, 6 bases. CDR1 and CDR2 (germline): GTSNPN, SVGIG (reference sequence). Trimming took 5 bases from V and 3 from J, leaving 8 bases between them. This CDR3 comprises 12 residues. This CDR3 reads CAWARGGNTIYF. The CDR3 DNA reads as TGTGCCTGGGCCAGGGGTGGAAACACCATATATTTT.

The chain has TRBV7-2 and TRBJ2-3, with 8 bases aligning to TRBD2. This CDR3 comprises 16 residues. Germline CDR1 is SGHTA and CDR2 is FQGNSA. V trimming: 4 bases; J trimming: 1 base; junction bases outside the gene matches: 7. The CDR3 loop is CASSWGMGLGTDTQYF. The CDR3 region has the DNA TGTGCCAGCAGCTGGGGTATGGGACTAGGCACAGATACGCAGTATTTT.

This clone has a handful of counts. V usage is TRBV5-4 and J usage is TRBJ2-2; unclear D gene. The germline V gene has CDR1 SGHNT and CDR2 YYREEE (reference sequence). This CDR3 comprises 14 residues. V lost 5 bases, J lost 1 base, and 9 bases lay in between. The CDR3 DNA reads TGTGCCAGCAGACTCTTTGGGAACACCGGGGAGCTGTTTTTT. Protein sequence: CASRLFGNTGELFF.

The CDR3 loop is CARSLRRAGSYNEQFF. DNA of the CDR3: TGTGCCAGAAGCTTACGGAGGGCCGGCTCCTACAATGAGCAGTTCTTC. V usage is TRBV7-5 and J usage is TRBJ2-1; the table's TRBD2 call for D was not verified on the DNA. TRBV7-5 constitutes a pseudogene. The CDR3 runs to 16 residues.

The chain is built from TRBV15 and TRBJ2-7, with D uncertain. V gave up 1 base and J gave up 3 bases, with 10 bases separating them. The CDR3 contains 14 residues. Germline V lookup: CDR1 LNHNV, CDR2 YYDKDF (reference sequence). The CDR3 DNA follows: TGTGCCACCAGCAGAGGACTGACCGACTACGAGCAGTACTTC. This codes for CATSRGLTDYEQYF.

The chain is built from TRBV5-6 and TRBJ2-4, with D maybe TRBD1 (6 bases). V lost 0 bases and J lost 3, with 19 bases in between. This CDR3 comprises 18 residues. The V gene's germline CDR1 is SGHDT and CDR2 YYEEEE. CDR3 DNA sequence: TGTGCCAGCAGCTTGGAACAGGGAAGAGGCAAAGGCAAAAACATTCAGTACTTC. Translating gives CASSLEQGRGKGKNIQYF. Using reference TRBV5-6 and TRBJ2-4 for the parts outside the CDR3, the full variable domain is DAGVTQSPTHLIKTRGQQVTLRCSPKSGHDTVSWYQQALGQGPQFIFQYYEEEERQRGNFPDRFSGHQFPNYSSELNVNALLLGDSALYLCASSLEQGRGKGKNIQYFGAGTRLSVL.

The count of this clone is one. This chain links TRBV7-9 with TRBJ1-6; a possible D gene is TRBD1 (5 bases). V lost 5 bases and J lost 8, with 10 bases in between. The CDR3 contains 13 residues. Germline CDR1 SEHNR, CDR2 FQNEAQ (reference sequence). The CDR3: CASSGGTHSPLHF. The CDR3 nucleotides are TGTGCCAGCAGCGGTGGGACTCATTCACCCCTCCACTTT.

This chain links TRBV27 with TRBJ1-1; D perhaps matches TRBD1 (5 bases). Germline V gene lookup returns CDR1 MNHEY and CDR2 SMNVEV (reference sequence). The CDR3 runs 14 residues. Between the trimmed V and J ends, which lost 2 bases and 6 bases, there was a span of 13 bases. In DNA, the CDR3 is TGTGCCAGCAGTTTAAGGGCAGGGATGGCTGAAGCTTTCTTT. Its translation: CASSLRAGMAEAFF.

The CDR3 sequence: CASSVSSGGVNNEQFF. As DNA, the CDR3 is TGTGCCAGCAGCGTGTCTAGCGGGGGGGTTAACAATGAGCAGTTCTTC. The J gene is TRBJ2-1, the V gene TRBV5-4; 12 nucleotides agree with TRBD2. The V segment lost 4 bases and the J segment 5 bases; nucleotides outside the gene matches: 7. The germline V gene has CDR1 SGHNT and CDR2 YYREEE (reference sequence). The CDR3 spans 16 residues. Full variable domain (outside the CDR3, taken from reference TRBV5-4 and TRBJ2-1): ETGVTQSPTHLIKTRGQQVTLRCSSQSGHNTVSWYQQALGQGPQFIFQYYREEENGRGNFPPRFSGLQFPNYSSELNVNALELDDSALYLCASSVSSGGVNNEQFFGPGTRLTVL.

The V gene is TRBV4-1, the J gene TRBJ2-7; weak D call: TRBD1 (6 bases). The V gene's germline CDR1 is MGHRA and CDR2 YSYEKL. The length of the CDR3 is 17 residues. V lost 0 bases, J lost 2 bases, and 17 bases lay in between. The CDR3 nucleotides are TGCGCCAGCAGCCAAGACTTTACGGGACACTTGCCCTACGAGCAGTACTTC. Its translation is CASSQDFTGHLPYEQYF.

The rearrangement uses TRBV4-1 and TRBJ2-7, with D perhaps TRBD1 (6 bases). Matching the DNA end better, TRBJ2-5 makes the J call doubtful. This CDR3 has 16 amino acids. Germline CDR1 and CDR2: MGHRA and YSYEKL. The CDR3 DNA reads TGCGCCAGCAGCCAAGATGAGACAGGTCCTTTGGGGACCCAGTACTTC. Its translation: CASSQDETGPLGTQYF.

V and J are TRBV4-1 and TRBJ1-2, with 9 positions matching TRBD1. V shed 2 bases, J shed 4 bases, and the junction held 2 bases outside the gene matches. The CDR3 length is 14 residues. The germline V gene has CDR1 MGHRA and CDR2 YSYEKL. CDR3: CASSQTGGGYGYTF. CDR3 DNA sequence: TGCGCCAGCAGCCAAACAGGGGGCGGCTATGGCTACACCTTC.

This chain links TRBV9 with TRBJ2-7, with D possibly matching TRBD2 (6 bases). CDR1 and CDR2 (germline): SGDLS, YYNGEE. There are 16 residues in the CDR3. V gave up 0 bases and J gave up 2 bases, with 15 bases separating them. The CDR3 loop reads CASSVGLGLATYEQYF. The DNA for the CDR3 is TGTGCCAGCAGCGTAGGGTTAGGGCTAGCGACCTACGAGCAGTACTTC.